This T cell receptor (beta chain) emerged from a study of spatial heterogeneity in lung cancer. At the level of the study: Combinations of a unique TCR and a UMI were tallied in raw reads, and on average each appeared more than ten times. Study conclusions and caveats: Tumor mutation counts were tracked by expanded intratumoral alpha and beta TCR counts.

This CDR3 has 17 amino acids. V lost 4 bases and J lost 2; bases outside the gene matches: 8. CDR1 LGHNA and CDR2 YNFKEQ come from the germline V gene. Time point described: sample taken at primary tumor resection. One entry per CDR3 protein, called by TCRdb with MiXCR from the 5' RACE reads. The table shows thousands of distinct CDR3 sequences, with roughly 7% occurring only once. This clonotype was seen repeatedly, ten times or more. As yet, its antigen is unknown. This sequence originates from a male donor with early-stage non-small cell lung cancer. This rearrangement joins TRBV4-2 to TRBJ2-2, with 9 positions matching TRBD1. Material: lung tumor tissue, obtained at surgery. CDR3 amino acids: CASSRRTTGGNTGELFF. CDR3 in DNA: TGTGCCAGCAGCCGGCGAACCACAGGGGGCAACACCGGGGAGCTGTTTTTT.